This T cell receptor beta chain was recorded in a study of blood T cell repertoires in COVID-19. The overall study: Acute-phase and convalescent COVID-19 samples originated in the United States, Italy and Spain.

This CDR3 spans 16 amino acids. CDR1 and CDR2 (germline): SNHLY, FYNNEI. V lost 2 bases and J lost 10; bases outside the gene matches: 8. TCRdb's table, derived via immunoSEQ multiplex PCR, lists solely in-frame clones and lacks some. The sample yields 150,000 to 200,000 clones, around 87% seen once. The source material was peripheral blood. This clonotype was obtained from a man aged 18 to 35 with active or convalescent COVID-19. This chain links TRBV2 with TRBJ1-6; 10 positions match TRBD1. The CDR3 reads CASSELGQGSRSPLHF. As DNA, the CDR3 is TGTGCCAGCAGTGAATTGGGACAGGGGTCCCGGTCACCCCTCCACTTT. The whole variable domain, filled in from reference TRBV2 and TRBJ1-6, reads EPEVTQTPSHQVTQMGQEVILRCVPISNHLYFYWYRQILGQKVEFLVSFYNNEISEKSEIFDDQFSVERPDGSNFTLKIRSTKLEDSAMYFCASSELGQGSRSPLHFGNGTRLTVT.